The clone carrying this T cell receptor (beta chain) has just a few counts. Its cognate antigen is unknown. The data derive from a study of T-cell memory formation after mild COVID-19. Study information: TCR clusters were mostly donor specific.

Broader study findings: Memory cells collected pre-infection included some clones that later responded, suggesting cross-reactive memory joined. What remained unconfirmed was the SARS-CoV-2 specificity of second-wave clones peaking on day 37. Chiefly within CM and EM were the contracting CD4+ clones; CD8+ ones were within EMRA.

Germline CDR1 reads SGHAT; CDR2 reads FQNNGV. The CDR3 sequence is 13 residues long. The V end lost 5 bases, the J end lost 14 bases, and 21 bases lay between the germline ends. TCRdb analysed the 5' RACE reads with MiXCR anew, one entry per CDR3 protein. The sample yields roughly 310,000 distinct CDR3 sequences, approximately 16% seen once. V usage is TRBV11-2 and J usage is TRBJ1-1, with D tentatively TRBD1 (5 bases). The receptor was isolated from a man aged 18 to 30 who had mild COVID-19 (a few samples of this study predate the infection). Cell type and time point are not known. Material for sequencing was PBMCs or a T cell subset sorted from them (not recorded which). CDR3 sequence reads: CASSPTRGSALFF. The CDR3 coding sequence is TGTGCCAGCAGCCCAACGCGGGGGAGTGCTCTATTCTTT.